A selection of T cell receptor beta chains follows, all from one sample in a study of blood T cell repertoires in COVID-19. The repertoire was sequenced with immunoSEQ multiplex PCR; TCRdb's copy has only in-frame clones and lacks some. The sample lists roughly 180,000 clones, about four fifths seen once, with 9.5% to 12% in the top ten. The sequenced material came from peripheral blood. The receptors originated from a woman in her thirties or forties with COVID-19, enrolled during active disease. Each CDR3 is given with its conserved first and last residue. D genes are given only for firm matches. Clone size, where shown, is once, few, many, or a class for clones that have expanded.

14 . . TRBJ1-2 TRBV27 CASSTLSFGGGYTF TGTGCCAGCAGTACCCTTTCCTTCGGGGGTGGCTACACCTTC
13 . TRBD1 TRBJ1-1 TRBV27 CASSQGAGTEAFF TGTGCCAGCAGCCAGGGGGCCGGAACTGAAGCTTTCTTT
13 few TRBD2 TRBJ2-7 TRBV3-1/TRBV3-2 CASRAGGNYEQYF TGTGCCAGTCGAGCGGGAGGAAACTACGAGCAGTACTTC
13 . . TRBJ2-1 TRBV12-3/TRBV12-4 CASSLGPLGEQFF TGTGCCAGCAGTTTGGGGCCCTTGGGGGAGCAGTTCTTC
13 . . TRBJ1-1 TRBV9 CASSPRMNTEAFF TGTGCCAGCAGCCCGAGAATGAACACTGAAGCTTTCTTT
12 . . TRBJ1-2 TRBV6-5 CASRGQTYGYTF TGTGCCAGCAGAGGACAGACCTATGGCTACACCTTC
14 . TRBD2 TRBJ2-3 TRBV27 CASTVSGNTDTQYF TGTGCCAGCACCGTAAGCGGGAACACAGATACGCAGTATTTT
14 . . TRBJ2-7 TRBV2 CASSRQLPTYEQYF TGTGCCAGCAGTAGACAGCTCCCCACCTACGAGCAGTACTTC
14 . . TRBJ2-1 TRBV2 CASRKIGADNEQFF TGTGCCAGCAGGAAGATTGGGGCCGACAATGAGCAGTTCTTC
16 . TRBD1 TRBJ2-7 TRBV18 CASSPQGTGDPYEQYF TGTGCCAGCTCACCACAGGGGACAGGGGACCCCTACGAGCAGTACTTC
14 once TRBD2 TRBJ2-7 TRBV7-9 CASERSSGAYEQYF TGTGCCAGCGAACGTTCTAGCGGGGCCTACGAGCAGTACTTC
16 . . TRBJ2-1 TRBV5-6 CASSLIANGRRNEQFF TGTGCCAGCAGCTTGATTGCGAACGGGAGAAGAAATGAGCAGTTCTTC
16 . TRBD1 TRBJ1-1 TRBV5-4 CASSPLTGVMNTEAFF TGTGCCAGCAGCCCATTAACAGGGGTGATGAACACTGAAGCTTTCTTT
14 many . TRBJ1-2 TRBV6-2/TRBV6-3 CASSLSLRVNGYTF TGTGCCAGCAGTCTCAGCCTCAGGGTGAACGGCTACACCTTC
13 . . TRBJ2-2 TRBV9 CASTGGGTGELFF TGTGCCAGTACAGGGGGAGGGACCGGGGAGCTGTTTTTT
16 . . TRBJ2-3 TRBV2 CASSETASVFTDTQYF TGTGCCAGCAGTGAAACGGCGAGCGTATTCACAGATACGCAGTATTTT
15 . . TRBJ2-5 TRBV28 CASSSGDGSQETQYF TGTGCCAGCAGTTCAGGGGACGGATCCCAAGAGACCCAGTACTTC
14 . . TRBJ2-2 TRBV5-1 CASRGLSFAGELFF TGCGCCAGCAGGGGGCTCTCTTTCGCCGGGGAGCTGTTTTTT
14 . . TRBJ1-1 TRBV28 CASSPPALNTEAFF TGTGCCAGCAGTCCCCCAGCGTTGAACACTGAAGCTTTCTTT
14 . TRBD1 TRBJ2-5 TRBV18 CASSPTGLGETQYF TGTGCCAGCTCACCGACAGGGCTCGGAGAGACCCAGTACTTC
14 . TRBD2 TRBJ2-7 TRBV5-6 CASSRRAGDYEQYF TGTGCCAGCAGCAGGAGGGCGGGGGACTACGAGCAGTACTTC
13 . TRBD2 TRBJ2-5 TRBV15 CATRGLARETQYF TGTGCCACCAGGGGACTAGCGAGGGAGACCCAGTACTTC
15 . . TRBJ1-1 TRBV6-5 CASSYLKPMNTEAFF TGTGCCAGCAGTTACTTAAAACCTATGAACACTGAAGCTTTCTTT
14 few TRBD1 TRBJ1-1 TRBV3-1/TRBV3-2 CASSLTGANTEAFF TGTGCCAGCAGCCTGACAGGGGCCAACACTGAAGCTTTCTTT
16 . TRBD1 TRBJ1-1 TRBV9 CASSVGAGQGRTEAFF TGTGCCAGCAGCGTAGGAGCCGGACAGGGGCGAACTGAAGCTTTCTTT
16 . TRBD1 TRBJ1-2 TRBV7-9 CASSLEPRDRVNGYTF TGTGCCAGCAGCTTAGAGCCCCGGGACAGGGTAAATGGCTACACCTTC
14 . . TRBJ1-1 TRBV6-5 CASRDISRESEAFF TGTGCCAGCCGGGACATTAGTAGGGAATCTGAAGCTTTCTTT
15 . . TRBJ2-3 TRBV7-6 CASTLSGVEADTQYF TGTGCCAGCACCCTTAGTGGCGTGGAGGCAGATACGCAGTATTTT
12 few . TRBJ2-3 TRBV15 CATQTGADTQYF TGTGCCACTCAAACAGGCGCAGATACGCAGTATTTT